This TCR beta chain was captured by sequencing in a study of blood T cell repertoires in COVID-19. Overall study context: Spain, Italy and the United States supplied samples that represented acute and convalescent COVID-19.

TCRdb keeps only in-frame clones here, not all; method: immunoSEQ multiplex PCR. The table has 50,000 to 65,000 clones, about 85% seen once; the top ten hold roughly 16%. This CDR3 has 16 residues. From germline, CDR1 is ENHRY and CDR2 SYGVKD. The ends were cut back, 3 bases at V and 3 bases at J, with 15 bases in the middle. Specimen: peripheral blood. This clonotype was sampled from a human donor in a cohort sampled during active COVID-19. The rearrangement links TRBV10-3 to TRBJ2-1, with D perhaps TRBD2 (6 bases). The CDR3: CAISDPTLRGYNEQFF. The CDR3 DNA reads TGTGCCATCAGTGACCCTACTTTGCGGGGCTACAATGAGCAGTTCTTC.